This TCR beta chain was found in a study of OX40 agonist ivuxolimab in advanced cancers. Study-wide context: Ivuxolimab was an agonistic, fully human IgG2 monoclonal antibody directed against OX40 (CD134), a costimulatory receptor. Intravenous ivuxolimab was administered to patients every 2 weeks at six dose levels: 0.01, 0.1, 0.3, 1.5, 3 and 10 mg/kg. Among the roughly 52 dose-escalation patients, about 19 had hepatocellular carcinoma, roughly 15 melanoma, 9 renal cell carcinoma and 9 head and neck cancer. A male proportion of 82.7% and a mean age of approximately 60 years, ranging from about 20 to 80, were recorded for the dose-escalation cohort. Prior anti-PD-1, anti-PD-L1 or anti-CTLA-4 therapy was permitted, and 40% of dose-escalation patients had received checkpoint inhibitors. Partial responses were achieved by three dose-escalation patients, of whom one had hepatocellular carcinoma and two had cutaneous melanoma. The purpose of peripheral TCRbeta sequencing was to test whether ivuxolimab changed TCR sequence diversity and led to clonal T-cell expansion. The paper describes the monotherapy dose-escalation part (N of about 52 patients) of the phase I trial of ivuxolimab. Overall study results and their limits: Which antigens the clonally expanded peripheral T cells were specific for was not determined. After ivuxolimab, more expanded clones were found on average in CD8+ T cells than in CD4+ T cells. In partial responders in the 0.1-3.0 mg/kg groups, normalized peripheral clonal expansion was found to be among the lowest, especially among CD8+ T cells. Clonal expansion of both CD4+ and CD8+ blood T cells was observed from baseline to week 6 at doses 0.1 to 3.0 mg/kg. Low levels of normalized T-cell clonal expansion were also seen in some nonresponding patients.

Patients with a history of autoimmune disease or receiving systemic immunosuppression were excluded from the trial. Peripheral blood for TCR sequencing was collected from all dose cohorts at baseline, on cycle 4 day 1, and on cycle 7 day 1. The samples were taken from a phase I, first-in-human, multicenter, open-label dose-escalation trial of ivuxolimab. Adults with locally advanced or metastatic melanoma, renal cell, hepatocellular, or head and neck squamous cell carcinoma were enrolled in the trial. Before TCR sequencing, CD4+ T cells and CD8+ T cells from peripheral blood were sorted into separate populations. Genomic DNA was isolated from the sorted cells so that the TCRbeta CDR3 region could be sequenced. The immunoSEQ Assay was used for sequencing of TCRbeta CDR3 regions. The source is immuneACCESS, and TCRdb retained only in-frame sequences with V and J called. Part of the clones is not carried over; for the studies checked, unresolved V genes explain less than half of this, and the remainder is unexplained. The table for this sample lists fewer than 80,000 clones; 91% of them were counted only once. The ten biggest clones cover approximately 15% of the sample.

Germline trimming: 5 bases from V, 0 bases from J; junction bases outside gene matches: 10. Including the terminal cysteine and phenylalanine, the CDR3 comprises 16 residues. The read is trimmed to its CDR3 DNA, 48 bases read in frame from base 1. The germline V gene (reference sequence) supplies CDR1 MNHEY and CDR2 SMNVEV. For this clone: Its cognate antigen has yet to be identified. Base qualities are not recorded, but no much larger clone differs from it by a single base.

The input for sequencing was CD4+ or CD8+ T cells sorted from blood, taken in a trial of the OX40 agonist ivuxolimab. This sequence originates from an adult with an advanced solid tumor such as melanoma, head and neck, liver or kidney cancer. The chain is encoded by TRBV27 joined to TRBJ2-7; 7 nucleotides in the junction match TRBD2. Here the CDR3 is given as CASSAYLAVGSYEQYF. In nucleotide form, the sequence is TGTGCCAGCAGTGCATACCTAGCGGTGGGCTCCTACGAGCAGTACTTC.